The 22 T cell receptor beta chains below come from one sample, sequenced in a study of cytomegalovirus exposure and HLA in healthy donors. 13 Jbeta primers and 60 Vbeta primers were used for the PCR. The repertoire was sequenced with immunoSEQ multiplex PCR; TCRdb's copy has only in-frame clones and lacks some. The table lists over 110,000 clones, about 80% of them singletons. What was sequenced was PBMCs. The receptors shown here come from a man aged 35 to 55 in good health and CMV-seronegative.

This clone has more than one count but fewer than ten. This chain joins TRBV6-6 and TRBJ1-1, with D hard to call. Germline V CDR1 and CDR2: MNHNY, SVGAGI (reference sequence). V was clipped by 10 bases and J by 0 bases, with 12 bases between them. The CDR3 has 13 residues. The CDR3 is CAITVNLNTEAFF. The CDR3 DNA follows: TGTGCCATAACGGTGAATTTGAACACTGAAGCTTTCTTT.

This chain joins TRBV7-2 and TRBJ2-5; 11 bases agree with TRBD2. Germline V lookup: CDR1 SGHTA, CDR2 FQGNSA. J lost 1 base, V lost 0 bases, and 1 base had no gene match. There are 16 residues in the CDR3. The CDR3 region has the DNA TGTGCCAGCAGCTTAGCCCTAGCGGGGGGCCAAGAGACCCAGTACTTC. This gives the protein CASSLALAGGQETQYF.

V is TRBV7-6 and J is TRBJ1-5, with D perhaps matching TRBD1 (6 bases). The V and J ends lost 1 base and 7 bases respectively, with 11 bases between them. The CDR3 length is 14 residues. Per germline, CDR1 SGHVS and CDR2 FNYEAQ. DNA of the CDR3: TGTGCCAGCAGCTTAGAGGGGGAATGGCAGCCCCAGCATTTT. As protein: CASSLEGEWQPQHF.

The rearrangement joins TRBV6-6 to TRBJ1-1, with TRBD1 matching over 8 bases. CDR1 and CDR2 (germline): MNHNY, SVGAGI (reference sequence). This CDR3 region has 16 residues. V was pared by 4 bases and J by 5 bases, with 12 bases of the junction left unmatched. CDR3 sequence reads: CASSSGADRVKTEAFF. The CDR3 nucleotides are TGTGCCAGCAGTTCCGGCGCGGACAGGGTAAAAACTGAAGCTTTCTTT.

As DNA, the CDR3 is TGCGCCAGCAGCCAAGATTTTGCGGGGGGGCGAGAGACCCAGTACTTC. Translated: CASSQDFAGGRETQYF. The V call is TRBV4-3, the J call TRBJ2-5; 9 positions match TRBD2. The CDR3 extends over 16 amino acids. V dropped 0 bases and J dropped 4; count of bases not matched to a gene: 6. The germline CDR1 and CDR2 sequences are LGHNA and YSLEER.

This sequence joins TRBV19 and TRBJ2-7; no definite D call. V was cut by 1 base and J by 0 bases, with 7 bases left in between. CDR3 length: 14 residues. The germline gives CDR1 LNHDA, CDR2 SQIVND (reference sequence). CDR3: CASSIVHSSYEQYF. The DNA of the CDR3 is TGTGCCAGTAGTATAGTCCACAGCTCCTACGAGCAGTACTTC.

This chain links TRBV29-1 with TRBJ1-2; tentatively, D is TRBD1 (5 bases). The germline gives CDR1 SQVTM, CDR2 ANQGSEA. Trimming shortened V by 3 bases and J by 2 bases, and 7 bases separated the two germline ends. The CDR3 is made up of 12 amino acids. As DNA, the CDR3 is TGCAGCGTTGAGGCAGGGAACTATGGCTACACCTTC. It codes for CSVEAGNYGYTF.

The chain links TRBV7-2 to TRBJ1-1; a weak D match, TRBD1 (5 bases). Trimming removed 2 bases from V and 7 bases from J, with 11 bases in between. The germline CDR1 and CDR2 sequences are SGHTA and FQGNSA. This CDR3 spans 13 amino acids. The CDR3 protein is CASSLPETVEAFF. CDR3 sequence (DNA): TGTGCCAGCAGCTTACCCGAGACAGTTGAAGCTTTCTTT. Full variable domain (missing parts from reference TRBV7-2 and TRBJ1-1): GAGVSQSPSNKVTEKGKDVELRCDPISGHTALYWYRQSLGQGLEFLIYFQGNSAPDKSGLPSDRFSAERTGGSVSTLTIQRTQQEDSAVYLCASSLPETVEAFFGQGTRLTVV.

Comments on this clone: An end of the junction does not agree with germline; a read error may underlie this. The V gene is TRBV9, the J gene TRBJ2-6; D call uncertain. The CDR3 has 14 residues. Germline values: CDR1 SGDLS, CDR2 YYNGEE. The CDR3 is CARSVQTGANVLTF. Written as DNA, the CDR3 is TGTGCCCGCAGCGTACAGACTGGGGCCAACGTCCTGACTTTC.

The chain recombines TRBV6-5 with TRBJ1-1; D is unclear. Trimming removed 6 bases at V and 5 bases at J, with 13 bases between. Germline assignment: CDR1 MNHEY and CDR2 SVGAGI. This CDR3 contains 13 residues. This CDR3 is CASRPSGGTEAFF. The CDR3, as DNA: TGTGCCAGCAGACCGTCGGGAGGAACTGAAGCTTTCTTT.

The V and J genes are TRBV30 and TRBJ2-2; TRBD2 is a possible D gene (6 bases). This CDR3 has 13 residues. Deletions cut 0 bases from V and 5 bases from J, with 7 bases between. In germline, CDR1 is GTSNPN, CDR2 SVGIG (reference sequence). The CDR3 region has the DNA TGTGCCTGGAGTGTCGGGGGTACCGGGGAGCTGTTTTTT. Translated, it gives CAWSVGGTGELFF.

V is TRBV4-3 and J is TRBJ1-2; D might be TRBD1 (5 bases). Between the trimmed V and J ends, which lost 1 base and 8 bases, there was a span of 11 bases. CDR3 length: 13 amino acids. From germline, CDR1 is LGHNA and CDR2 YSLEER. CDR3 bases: TGCGCCAGCAGCCAAGCAGGGAAAGGCGGCTACACCTTC. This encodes CASSQAGKGGYTF.

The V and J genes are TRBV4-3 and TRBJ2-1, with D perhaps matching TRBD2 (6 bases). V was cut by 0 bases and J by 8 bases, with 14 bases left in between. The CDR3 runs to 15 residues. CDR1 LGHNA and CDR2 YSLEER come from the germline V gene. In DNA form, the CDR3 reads TGCGCCAGCAGCCAAGATTGGTCGTCGGGAGATGAGCAGTTCTTC. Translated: CASSQDWSSGDEQFF.

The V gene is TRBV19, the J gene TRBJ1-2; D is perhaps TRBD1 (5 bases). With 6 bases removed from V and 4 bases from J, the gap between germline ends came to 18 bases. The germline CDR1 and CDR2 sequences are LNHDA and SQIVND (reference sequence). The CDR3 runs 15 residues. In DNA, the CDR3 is TGTGCCAGTAGATCCCGTGGGGGGGTTAGCTATGGCTACACCTTC. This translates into CASRSRGGVSYGYTF.

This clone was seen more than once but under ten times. The CDR3 DNA follows: TGTGCCAGCAGACCTCCGACAGGGTCTGAAGCTTTCTTT. Protein sequence: CASRPPTGSEAFF. V is TRBV28 and J is TRBJ1-1, with TRBD1 matching over 7 bases. Germline lookup yields CDR1 MDHEN and CDR2 SYDVKM. CDR3 length: 13 residues. Unmatched junction bases numbered 7, after V lost 6 bases and J lost 6 bases.

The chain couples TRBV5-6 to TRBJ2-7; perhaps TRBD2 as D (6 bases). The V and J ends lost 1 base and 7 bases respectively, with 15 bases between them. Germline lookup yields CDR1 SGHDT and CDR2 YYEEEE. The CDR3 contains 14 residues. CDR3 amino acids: CASSLRQEGREQYF. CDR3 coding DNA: TGTGCCAGCAGCTTGCGGCAGGAGGGGCGTGAGCAGTACTTC.

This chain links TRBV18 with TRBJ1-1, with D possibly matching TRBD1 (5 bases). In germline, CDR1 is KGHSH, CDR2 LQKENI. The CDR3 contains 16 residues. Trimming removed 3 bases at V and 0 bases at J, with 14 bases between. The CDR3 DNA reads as TGTGCCAGCTCACCTGAGACACAGGTCGTGAACACTGAAGCTTTCTTT. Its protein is CASSPETQVVNTEAFF.

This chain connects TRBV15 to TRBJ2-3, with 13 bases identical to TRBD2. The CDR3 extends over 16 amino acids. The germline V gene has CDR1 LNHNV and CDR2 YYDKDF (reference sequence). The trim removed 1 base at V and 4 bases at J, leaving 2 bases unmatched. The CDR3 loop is CATSRGLAGGPDTQYF. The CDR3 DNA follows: TGTGCCACCAGCAGAGGACTAGCGGGGGGTCCAGATACGCAGTATTTT.

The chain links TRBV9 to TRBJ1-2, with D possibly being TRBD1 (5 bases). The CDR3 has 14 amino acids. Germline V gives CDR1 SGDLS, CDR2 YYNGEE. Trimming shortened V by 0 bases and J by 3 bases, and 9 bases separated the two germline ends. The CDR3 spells CASSVASRDYGYTF. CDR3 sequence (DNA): TGTGCCAGCAGCGTAGCTTCCAGGGACTATGGCTACACCTTC.

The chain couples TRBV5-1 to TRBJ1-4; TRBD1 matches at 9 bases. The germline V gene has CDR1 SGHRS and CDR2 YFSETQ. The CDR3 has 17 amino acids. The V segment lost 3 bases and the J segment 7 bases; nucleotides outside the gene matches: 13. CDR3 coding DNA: TGCGCCAGCAGCTCTACTTTACGGGACAGGGAAGGTGAAAAACTGTTTTTT. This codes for CASSSTLRDREGEKLFF.

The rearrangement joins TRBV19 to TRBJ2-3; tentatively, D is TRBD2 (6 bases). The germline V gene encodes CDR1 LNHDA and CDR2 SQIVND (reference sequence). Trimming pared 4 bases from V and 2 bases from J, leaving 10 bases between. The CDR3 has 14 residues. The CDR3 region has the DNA TGTGCCAGTAGTACCCGGGACTCCACAGATACGCAGTATTTT. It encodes CASSTRDSTDTQYF.

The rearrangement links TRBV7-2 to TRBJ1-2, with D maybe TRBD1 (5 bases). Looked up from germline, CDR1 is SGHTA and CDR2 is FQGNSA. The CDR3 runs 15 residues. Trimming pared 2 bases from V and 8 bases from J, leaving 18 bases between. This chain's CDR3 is CASSLNWGATEGYTF. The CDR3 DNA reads TGTGCCAGCAGCTTAAACTGGGGCGCGACTGAAGGCTACACCTTC.